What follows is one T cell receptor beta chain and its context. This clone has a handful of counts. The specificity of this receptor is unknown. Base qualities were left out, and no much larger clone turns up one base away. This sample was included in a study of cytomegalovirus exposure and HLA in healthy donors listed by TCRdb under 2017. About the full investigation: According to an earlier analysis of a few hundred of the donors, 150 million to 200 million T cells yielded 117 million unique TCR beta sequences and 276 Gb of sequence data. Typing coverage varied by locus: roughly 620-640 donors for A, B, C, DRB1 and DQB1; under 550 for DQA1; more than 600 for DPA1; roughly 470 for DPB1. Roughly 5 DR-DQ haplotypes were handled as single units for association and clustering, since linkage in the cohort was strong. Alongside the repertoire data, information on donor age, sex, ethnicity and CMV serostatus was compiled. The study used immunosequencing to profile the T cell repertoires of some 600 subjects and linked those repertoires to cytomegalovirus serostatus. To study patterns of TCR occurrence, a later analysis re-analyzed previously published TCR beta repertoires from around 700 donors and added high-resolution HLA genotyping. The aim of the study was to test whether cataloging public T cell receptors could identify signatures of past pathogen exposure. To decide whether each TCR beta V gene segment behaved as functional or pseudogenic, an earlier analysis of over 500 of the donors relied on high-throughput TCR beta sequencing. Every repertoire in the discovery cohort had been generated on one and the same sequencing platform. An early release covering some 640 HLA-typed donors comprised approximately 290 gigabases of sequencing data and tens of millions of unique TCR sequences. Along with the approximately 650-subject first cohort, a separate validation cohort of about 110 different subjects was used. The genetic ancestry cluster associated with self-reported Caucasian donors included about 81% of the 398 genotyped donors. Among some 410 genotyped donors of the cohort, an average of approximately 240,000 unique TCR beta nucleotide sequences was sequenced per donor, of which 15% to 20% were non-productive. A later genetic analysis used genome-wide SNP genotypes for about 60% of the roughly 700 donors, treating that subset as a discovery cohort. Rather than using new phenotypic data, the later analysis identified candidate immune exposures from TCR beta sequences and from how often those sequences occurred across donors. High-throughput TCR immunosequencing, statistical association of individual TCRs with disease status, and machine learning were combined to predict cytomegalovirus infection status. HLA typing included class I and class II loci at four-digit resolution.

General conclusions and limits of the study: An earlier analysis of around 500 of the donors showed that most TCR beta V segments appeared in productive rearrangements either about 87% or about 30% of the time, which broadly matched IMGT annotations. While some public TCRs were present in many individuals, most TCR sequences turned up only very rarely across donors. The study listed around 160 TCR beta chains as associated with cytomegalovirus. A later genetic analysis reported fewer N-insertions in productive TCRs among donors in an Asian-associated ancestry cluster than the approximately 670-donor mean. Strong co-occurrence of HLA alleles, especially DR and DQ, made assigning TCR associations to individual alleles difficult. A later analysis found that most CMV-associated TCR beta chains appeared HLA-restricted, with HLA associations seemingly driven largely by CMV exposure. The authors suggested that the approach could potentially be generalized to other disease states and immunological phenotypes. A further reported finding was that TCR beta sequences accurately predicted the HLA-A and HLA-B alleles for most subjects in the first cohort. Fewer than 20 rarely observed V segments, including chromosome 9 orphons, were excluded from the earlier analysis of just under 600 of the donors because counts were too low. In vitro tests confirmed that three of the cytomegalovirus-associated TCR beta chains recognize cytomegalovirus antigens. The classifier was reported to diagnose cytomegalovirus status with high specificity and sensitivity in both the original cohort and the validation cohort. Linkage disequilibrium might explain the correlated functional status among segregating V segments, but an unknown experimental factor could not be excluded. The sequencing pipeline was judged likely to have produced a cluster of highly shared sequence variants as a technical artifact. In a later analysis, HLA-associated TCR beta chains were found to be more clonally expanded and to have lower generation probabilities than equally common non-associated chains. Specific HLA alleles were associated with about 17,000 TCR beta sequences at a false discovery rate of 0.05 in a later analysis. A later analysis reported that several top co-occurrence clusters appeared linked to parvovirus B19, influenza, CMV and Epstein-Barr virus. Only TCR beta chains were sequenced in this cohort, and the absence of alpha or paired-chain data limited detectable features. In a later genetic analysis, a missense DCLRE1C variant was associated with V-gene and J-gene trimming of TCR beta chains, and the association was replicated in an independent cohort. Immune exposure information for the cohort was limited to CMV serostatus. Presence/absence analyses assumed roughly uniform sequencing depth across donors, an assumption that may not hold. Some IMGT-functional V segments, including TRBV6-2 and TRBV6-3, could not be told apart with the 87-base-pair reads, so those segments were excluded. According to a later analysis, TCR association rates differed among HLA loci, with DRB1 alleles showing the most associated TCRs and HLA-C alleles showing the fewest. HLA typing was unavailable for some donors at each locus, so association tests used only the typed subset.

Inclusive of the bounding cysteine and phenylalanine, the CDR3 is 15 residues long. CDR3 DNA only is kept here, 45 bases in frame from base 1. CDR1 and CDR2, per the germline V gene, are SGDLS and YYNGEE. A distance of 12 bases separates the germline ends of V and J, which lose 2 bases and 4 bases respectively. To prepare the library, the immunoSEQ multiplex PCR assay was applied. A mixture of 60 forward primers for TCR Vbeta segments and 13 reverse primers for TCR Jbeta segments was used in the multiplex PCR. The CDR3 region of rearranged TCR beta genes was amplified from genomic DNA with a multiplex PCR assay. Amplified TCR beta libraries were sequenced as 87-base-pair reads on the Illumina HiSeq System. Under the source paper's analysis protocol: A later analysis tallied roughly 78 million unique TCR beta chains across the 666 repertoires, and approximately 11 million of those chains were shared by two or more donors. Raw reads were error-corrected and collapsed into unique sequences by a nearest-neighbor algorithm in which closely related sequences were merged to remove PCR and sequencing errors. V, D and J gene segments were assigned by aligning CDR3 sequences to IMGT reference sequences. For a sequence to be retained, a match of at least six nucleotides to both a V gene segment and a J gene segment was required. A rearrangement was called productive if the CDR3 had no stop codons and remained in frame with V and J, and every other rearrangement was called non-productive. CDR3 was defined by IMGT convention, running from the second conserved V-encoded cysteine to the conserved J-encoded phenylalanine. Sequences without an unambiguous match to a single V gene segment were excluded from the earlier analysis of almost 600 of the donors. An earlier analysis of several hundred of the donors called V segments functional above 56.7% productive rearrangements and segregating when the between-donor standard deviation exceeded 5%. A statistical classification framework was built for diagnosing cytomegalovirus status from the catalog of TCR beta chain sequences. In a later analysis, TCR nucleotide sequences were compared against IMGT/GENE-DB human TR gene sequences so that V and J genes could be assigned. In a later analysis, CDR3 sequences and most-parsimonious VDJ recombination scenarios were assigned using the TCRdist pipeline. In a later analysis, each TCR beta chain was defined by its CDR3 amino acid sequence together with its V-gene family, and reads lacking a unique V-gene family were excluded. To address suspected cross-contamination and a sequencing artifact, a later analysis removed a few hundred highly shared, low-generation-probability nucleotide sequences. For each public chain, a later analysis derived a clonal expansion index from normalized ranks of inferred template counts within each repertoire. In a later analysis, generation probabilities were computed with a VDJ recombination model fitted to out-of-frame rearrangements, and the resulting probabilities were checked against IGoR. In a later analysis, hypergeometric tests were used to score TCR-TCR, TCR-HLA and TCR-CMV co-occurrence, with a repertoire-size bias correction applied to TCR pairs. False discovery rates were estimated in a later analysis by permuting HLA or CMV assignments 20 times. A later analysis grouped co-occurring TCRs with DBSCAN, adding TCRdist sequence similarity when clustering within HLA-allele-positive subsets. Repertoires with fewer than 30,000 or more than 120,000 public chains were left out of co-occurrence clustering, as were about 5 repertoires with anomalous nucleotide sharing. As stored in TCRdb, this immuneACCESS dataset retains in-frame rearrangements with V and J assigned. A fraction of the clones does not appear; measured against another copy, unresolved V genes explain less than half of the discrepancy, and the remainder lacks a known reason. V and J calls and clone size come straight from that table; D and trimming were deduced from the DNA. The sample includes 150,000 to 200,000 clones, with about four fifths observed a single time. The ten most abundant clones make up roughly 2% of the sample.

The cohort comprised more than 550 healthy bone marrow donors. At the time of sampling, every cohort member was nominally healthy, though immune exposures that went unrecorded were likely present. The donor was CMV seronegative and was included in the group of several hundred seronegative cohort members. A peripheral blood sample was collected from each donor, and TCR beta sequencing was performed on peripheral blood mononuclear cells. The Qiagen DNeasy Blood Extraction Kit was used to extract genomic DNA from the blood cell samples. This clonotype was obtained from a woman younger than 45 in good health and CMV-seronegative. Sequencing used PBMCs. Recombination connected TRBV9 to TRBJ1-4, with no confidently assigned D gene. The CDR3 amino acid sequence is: CASSVLGSLNEKLFF. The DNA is TGTGCCAGCAGCGTCCTCGGGAGCCTTAATGAAAAACTGTTTTTT. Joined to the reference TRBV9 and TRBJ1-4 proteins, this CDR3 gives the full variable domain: DSGVTQTPKHLITATGQRVTLRCSPRSGDLSVYWYQQSLDQGLQFLIQYYNGEERAKGNILERFSAQQFPDLHSELNLSSLELGDSALYFCASSVLGSLNEKLFFGSGTQLSVL.